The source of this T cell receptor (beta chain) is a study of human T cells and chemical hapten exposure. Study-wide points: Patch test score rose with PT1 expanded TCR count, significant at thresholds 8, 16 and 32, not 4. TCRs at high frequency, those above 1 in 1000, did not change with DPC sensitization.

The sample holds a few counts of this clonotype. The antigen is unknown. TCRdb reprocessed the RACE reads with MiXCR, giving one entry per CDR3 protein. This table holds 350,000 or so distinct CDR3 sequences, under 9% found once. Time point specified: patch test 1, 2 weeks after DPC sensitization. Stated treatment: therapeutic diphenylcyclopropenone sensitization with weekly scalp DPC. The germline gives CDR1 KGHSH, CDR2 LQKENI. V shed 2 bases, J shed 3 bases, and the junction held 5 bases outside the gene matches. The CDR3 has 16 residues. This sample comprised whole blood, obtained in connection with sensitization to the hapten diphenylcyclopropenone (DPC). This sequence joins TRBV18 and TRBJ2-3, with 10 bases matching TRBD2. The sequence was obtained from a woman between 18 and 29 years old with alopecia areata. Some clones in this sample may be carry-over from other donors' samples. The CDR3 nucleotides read TGTGCCAGCTCACCAACGAGCGGGGGGGCAACAGATACGCAGTATTTT. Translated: CASSPTSGGATDTQYF. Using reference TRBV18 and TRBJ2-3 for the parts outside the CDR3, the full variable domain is NAGVMQNPRHLVRRRGQEARLRCSPMKGHSHVYWYRQLPEEGLKFMVYLQKENIIDESGMPKERFSAEFPKEGPSILRIQQVVRGDSAAYFCASSPTSGGATDTQYFGPGTRLTVL.